What follows are 32 T cell receptor beta chains derived from one specimen sequenced in a study of chronic HIV infection and antiretroviral therapy. TCRdb re-analysed the 5' RACE reads in MiXCR, keeping a single row per CDR3 protein. The table has 40,000 to 60,000 distinct CDR3 sequences, 15% to 20% seen once. The sequencing input was peripheral blood. The source is an adult who had HIV and had not received antiretroviral therapy, or was an uninfected healthy control (not recorded which).

The gene calls are TRBV28 and TRBJ1-3; D might be TRBD1 (5 bases). V lost 1 base and J 2 bases, leaving 12 bases between the germline ends. This CDR3 is built from 16 residues. The germline V gene encodes CDR1 MDHEN and CDR2 SYDVKM. The CDR3 here is CASSLSPTGPGNTIYF. CDR3 bases: TGTGCCAGCAGTTTATCCCCTACAGGACCTGGAAACACCATATATTTT. The whole variable domain, filled in from reference TRBV28 and TRBJ1-3, reads DVKVTQSSRYLVKRTGEKVFLECVQDMDHENMFWYRQDPGLGLRLIYFSYDVKMKEKGDIPEGYSVSREKKERFSLILESASTNQTSMYLCASSLSPTGPGNTIYFGEGSWLTVV.

The CDR3 here is CSVELRTSGNFGEQFF. The CDR3 bases are TGCAGCGTTGAGTTAAGGACTAGCGGGAATTTTGGTGAGCAGTTCTTC. The gene calls are TRBV29-1 and TRBJ2-1; 12 nucleotides line up with TRBD2. Germline CDR1 is SQVTM and CDR2 is ANQGSEA. The CDR3 sequence is 16 residues long. V shed 3 bases and J 9 bases; nucleotides not matched to a gene: 12.

This clonotype occurred a few times. The chain recombines TRBV9 with TRBJ2-7; D gene ambiguous. Trimming shortened V by 0 bases and J by 3 bases, and 10 bases separated the two germline ends. Germline V gene lookup returns CDR1 SGDLS and CDR2 YYNGEE. The length of the CDR3 is 14 residues. The CDR3 DNA reads as TGTGCCAGCAGCGTAGAAGACGGTTTCTACGAGCAGTACTTC. Its protein is CASSVEDGFYEQYF.

This clonotype has at least ten counts. The chain carries TRBV10-3 and TRBJ1-6; D may be TRBD1 (6 bases). This CDR3 contains 14 residues. CDR1 and CDR2 (germline): ENHRY, SYGVKD. Trimming stripped 4 bases from V and 5 bases from J, with 9 bases between. The CDR3 DNA sequence: TGTGCCATCAGTGTGGCAGGGGATAATTCACCCCTCCACTTT. This translates into CAISVAGDNSPLHF.

The V and J genes are TRBV29-1 and TRBJ2-2; D might be TRBD1 (5 bases). The CDR3 spans 12 residues. V was pared by 5 bases and J by 7 bases, with 11 bases between. Germline CDR1 SQVTM, CDR2 ANQGSEA. The CDR3 bases are TGCAGCGTTCTGGGGCCCGGCGGGGAGCTGTTTTTT. It yields the protein CSVLGPGGELFF.

The table lists this clonotype with a few counts. V gene TRBV28 combines with J gene TRBJ2-7, with D tentatively TRBD1 or TRBD2 (5 bases each). CDR3 length: 15 amino acids. Germline loops: CDR1 MDHEN, CDR2 SYDVKM. V was shortened by 8 bases and J by 0 bases, with 17 bases between the two germline ends. For the CDR3, the DNA is TGTGCCAGCGGTTCCCCCGGGACGGGCTCCTACGAGCAGTACTTC. Translated, it gives CASGSPGTGSYEQYF.

This chain connects TRBV11-1 to TRBJ2-3, with 7 bases aligning to TRBD2. V lost 1 base and J lost 3; bases outside the gene matches: 10. The CDR3 is made up of 17 amino acids. The germline V gene has CDR1 SGHAT and CDR2 FQDESV (reference sequence). The CDR3 spells CASSLVGGGSRTDTQYF. CDR3 nucleotides: TGTGCCAGCAGCTTAGTTGGCGGCGGGAGTAGAACAGATACGCAGTATTTT.

The V and J genes are TRBV28 and TRBJ1-5; D may be TRBD1 (5 bases). This CDR3 has 15 residues. Per germline, CDR1 MDHEN and CDR2 SYDVKM. Trimming stripped 8 bases from V and 2 bases from J, with 16 bases between. The CDR3, as DNA: TGTGCCAGCCTAGAAGGGGTGGTCGGCAATCAGCCCCAGCATTTT. Protein: CASLEGVVGNQPQHF.

The chain couples TRBV6-2 or TRBV6-3 to TRBJ2-1; the match to TRBD2 covers 8 bases. Per germline, CDR1 MNHEY and CDR2 SVGEGT. The CDR3 is made up of 16 amino acids. With 2 bases clipped from V and 8 bases from J, the junction kept 11 bases outside the gene matches. In DNA form, the CDR3 reads TGTGCCAGCAGTTACGCCGGTCTAGCGGGTGGGGATGAGCAGTTCTTC. It is translated as CASSYAGLAGGDEQFF.

This clonotype was counted between two and nine times. The J gene is TRBJ1-1, the V gene TRBV11-2; D unresolved. The CDR3 runs to 16 residues. V was clipped by 1 base and J by 5 bases, with 17 bases between them. From germline, CDR1 is SGHAT and CDR2 FQNNGV. The CDR3 sequence: CASSLGSRLRRTEAFF. Here the CDR3 DNA reads TGTGCCAGCAGCTTAGGATCGCGCCTTCGGAGGACTGAAGCTTTCTTT. The full variable domain, rest sourced from reference TRBV11-2 and TRBJ1-1, is EAGVAQSPRYKIIEKRQSVAFWCNPISGHATLYWYQQILGQGPKLLIQFQNNGVVDDSQLPKDRFSAERLKGVDSTLKIQPAKLEDSAVYLCASSLGSRLRRTEAFFGQGTRLTVV.

This clonotype showed up just a few times. The chain links TRBV29-1 to TRBJ2-5; D is possibly TRBD1 (7 bases). The germline V and J ends were trimmed by 7 bases and 5 bases, with 14 bases remaining between them. Germline values: CDR1 SQVTM, CDR2 ANQGSEA. This CDR3 is built from 12 residues. The CDR3 bases are TGCAGCGCTCAGGGGGGTGATGAGACCCAGTACTTC. Amino acids: CSAQGGDETQYF.

This sequence joins TRBV10-3 and TRBJ2-7; 7 nucleotides agree with TRBD2. Per the germline V gene, CDR1 is ENHRY and CDR2 is SYGVKD. The CDR3 extends over 12 amino acids. The V gene end was trimmed by 6 bases and the J gene end by 3 bases; junction bases not matched to a gene: 2. CDR3 sequence (DNA): TGTGCCATCAGCGGGGAGGGCTACGAGCAGTACTTC. This encodes CAISGEGYEQYF.

This clonotype was picked up a small number of times. The genes are TRBV3-1 and TRBJ2-3; 12 nucleotides agree with TRBD2. This CDR3 has 16 residues. V dropped 0 bases and J dropped 5; count of bases not matched to a gene: 3. The germline CDR1 and CDR2 sequences are LGHDT and YNNKEL (reference sequence). This chain's CDR3 is CASSQDRLAGEDTQYF. In DNA, the CDR3 is TGTGCCAGCAGCCAAGATAGACTAGCGGGAGAAGATACGCAGTATTTT.

This clonotype was recorded at least ten times. The chain uses TRBV28 and TRBJ1-1, with D perhaps TRBD1 (5 bases). Per the germline V gene, CDR1 is MDHEN and CDR2 is SYDVKM. The V and J ends lost 8 bases and 1 base respectively, with 14 bases between them. This CDR3 has 14 amino acids. The CDR3 spells CASPEEGSNTEAFF. CDR3 coding DNA: TGTGCCAGCCCCGAGGAGGGGTCGAACACTGAAGCTTTCTTT.

J is TRBJ1-2 and V is TRBV10-2; D not certain. V shed 0 bases and J shed 14 bases, with 13 bases lying between them. CDR1 WSHSY and CDR2 SAAADI come from the germline V gene. The CDR3 length is 12 residues. The CDR3 region has the DNA TGCGCCAGCAGTGAGTCGAAAAATCATCGGACCTTC. This codes for CASSESKNHRTF.

The rearrangement joins TRBV11-2 to TRBJ2-5; the D gene is possibly TRBD2 (6 bases). Between the trimmed V and J ends, which lost 4 bases and 5 bases, there was a span of 20 bases. Germline values: CDR1 SGHAT, CDR2 FQNNGV. The CDR3 consists of 16 residues. CDR3 protein: CASSSKTPTRLETQYF. CDR3 DNA: TGTGCCAGCAGCTCCAAAACCCCGACTAGGTTGGAGACCCAGTACTTC.

This chain uses TRBV29-1 with TRBJ2-7; D is unclear. The germline V gene encodes CDR1 SQVTM and CDR2 ANQGSEA. There are 14 residues in the CDR3. Trimming cost V 1 base and J 3 bases, with 13 bases left between them. The DNA for the CDR3 is TGCAGCGTTGAAGTGTGGAGCAGAGACTACGAGCAGTACTTC. Its protein product is CSVEVWSRDYEQYF.

This clonotype has only a few counts. The gene calls are TRBV7-2 and TRBJ2-3; 9 nucleotides align to TRBD1. Germline V gene sequence: CDR1 SGHTA, CDR2 FQGNSA. After removal of 4 bases from V and 4 bases from J, the junction contained 9 bases not matched to a gene. The length of the CDR3 is 16 residues. CDR3 DNA: TGTGCCAGCAGCTCTTGGACAGGGGCAGGGGCAGATACGCAGTATTTT. Translated: CASSSWTGAGADTQYF.

The J gene is TRBJ1-2, the V gene TRBV21-1; the D call TRBD1 from the table was never checked on the DNA. TRBV21-1 is described as a pseudogene. The CDR3 is 16 amino acids. The DNA for the CDR3 is TGTGCCAGCAGCAAACCCCGGGACAGTGCTACTGATGGCTACACCTTC. Residues: CASSKPRDSATDGYTF.

This clonotype showed up just a few times. The chain carries TRBV29-1 and TRBJ2-7; TRBD1 is a possible D gene (6 bases). Germline V lookup: CDR1 SQVTM, CDR2 ANQGSEA. This CDR3 comprises 13 residues. V was trimmed by 7 bases and J by 1 base, leaving 14 bases between them. The CDR3, as DNA: TGCAGCGCCGAGCGAACAGGGTCCTACGAGCAGTACTTC. It encodes CSAERTGSYEQYF.

This clonotype was seen a few times. This sequence joins TRBV5-4 and TRBJ2-1; D is undetermined. This CDR3 has 14 amino acids. Germline CDR1 SGHNT, CDR2 YYREEE (reference sequence). V lost 1 base to trimming and J lost 5 bases, with 10 bases between them. For the CDR3, the DNA is TGTGCCAGCAGCTTGAATCTTATAGACAATGAGCAGTTCTTC. Encoded protein: CASSLNLIDNEQFF.

The chain uses TRBV2 and TRBJ1-6; tentative D call: TRBD1 (6 bases). CDR1 and CDR2 (germline): SNHLY, FYNNEI. This CDR3 comprises 15 residues. Trimming cost V 7 bases and J 8 bases, with 18 bases left between them. The CDR3 nucleotides read TGTGCCAGCACCGACAGGTCTCCCCGCTATTCACCCCTCCACTTT. Amino acids: CASTDRSPRYSPLHF. The full variable domain, rest sourced from reference TRBV2 and TRBJ1-6, is EPEVTQTPSHQVTQMGQEVILRCVPISNHLYFYWYRQILGQKVEFLVSFYNNEISEKSEIFDDQFSVERPDGSNFTLKIRSTKLEDSAMYFCASTDRSPRYSPLHFGNGTRLTVT.

This clonotype was counted between two and nine times. The chain links TRBV15 to TRBJ2-7; maybe TRBD1 (6 bases). The germline CDR1 and CDR2 sequences are LNHNV and YYDKDF (reference sequence). Trimming removed 2 bases at V and 6 bases at J, with 14 bases between. CDR3 size: 14 residues. CDR3 nucleotide sequence: TGTGCCACCAGCAGACGCACCACAGGGAGCGAGCAGTACTTC. Translating gives CATSRRTTGSEQYF.

This clonotype was recorded a few times. V gene TRBV27 combines with J gene TRBJ2-5, with D possibly TRBD1 on 6 matching bases. The ends were cut back, 1 base at V and 3 bases at J, with 15 bases in the middle. The CDR3 contains 16 residues. Germline CDR1 is MNHEY and CDR2 is SMNVEV (reference sequence). The CDR3 loop is CASSLWTEGLEETQYF. The CDR3 DNA follows: TGTGCCAGCAGTTTATGGACAGAGGGTCTAGAAGAGACCCAGTACTTC.

In its sample, this clonotype was seen a few times. The V and J genes are TRBV20-1 and TRBJ2-7; D may match TRBD1 or TRBD2 (6 bases each). The CDR3 runs 16 residues. The V gene's germline CDR1 is DFQATT and CDR2 SNEGSKA (reference sequence). V gave up 0 bases and J gave up 5 bases, with 20 bases separating them. The chain's CDR3 is CSAREKRRGFSNEQYF. The CDR3 DNA follows: TGCAGTGCTAGAGAGAAGAGGAGGGGGTTTTCCAACGAGCAGTACTTC.

The V gene is TRBV20-1, the J gene TRBJ2-7; tentatively, D is TRBD2 (6 bases). V lost 1 base, J lost 5 bases, and 18 bases lay in between. This CDR3 comprises 15 residues. In germline, CDR1 is DFQATT, CDR2 SNEGSKA (reference sequence). CDR3 protein: CSARAGGTSYNEQYF. The CDR3 bases are TGCAGTGCTAGAGCAGGTGGGACTTCGTATAACGAGCAGTACTTC.

In this sample, this clonotype turned up a few times. CDR3 sequence (DNA): TGTGCCAGCAGCGTAGCAGCCGTTAACACTGAAGCTTTCTTT. It encodes CASSVAAVNTEAFF. The chain joins TRBV9 to TRBJ1-1; D call uncertain. The V gene lost 0 bases and the J gene lost 2 bases, with 8 bases spanning the gap. The CDR3 runs to 14 residues. Germline assignment: CDR1 SGDLS and CDR2 YYNGEE.

This clonotype showed up just a few times. The chain is built from TRBV4-1 and TRBJ1-2; no definite D call. The CDR3 consists of 13 residues. Trimming shortened V by 2 bases and J by 8 bases, and 12 bases separated the two germline ends. Germline V gene data show CDR1 as MGHRA and CDR2 as YSYEKL. The CDR3 region is CASSQMGIRGYTF. The CDR3 region has the DNA TGCGCCAGCAGCCAAATGGGGATTCGGGGCTACACCTTC.

This clonotype was counted between two and nine times. The chain combines TRBV4-1 with TRBJ2-7; 7 positions agree with TRBD1. The CDR3 sequence is 15 residues long. Germline V gene lookup returns CDR1 MGHRA and CDR2 YSYEKL. V gave up 3 bases and J gave up 3 bases; unmatched junction bases: 8. The CDR3 region has the DNA TGCGCCAGCAGCCAGGGGGACAGTCCAGTCTACGAGCAGTACTTC. Translated: CASSQGDSPVYEQYF.

V is TRBV15 and J is TRBJ1-5, with D perhaps matching TRBD1 (6 bases). Germline-derived CDR1 and CDR2 are LNHNV and YYDKDF (reference sequence). The germline V and J ends were trimmed by 1 base and 5 bases, with 12 bases remaining between them. This CDR3 region has 15 residues. The CDR3 region is CATSRGETGDQPQHF. The CDR3 DNA is TGTGCCACCAGCAGAGGCGAGACAGGTGATCAGCCCCAGCATTTT.

This clonotype was picked up a small number of times. The genes are TRBV3-1 and TRBJ2-5, with TRBD1 matching 9 bases. The CDR3 runs to 15 residues. J was trimmed by 3 bases and V by 5 bases; bases with no gene match: 7. CDR1 LGHDT and CDR2 YNNKEL come from the germline V gene (reference sequence). The CDR3 is CASSYGTGKEETQYF. CDR3 bases: TGTGCCAGCAGCTACGGGACAGGGAAAGAAGAGACCCAGTACTTC.

The chain couples TRBV20-1 to TRBJ1-1, with D uncertain. CDR3 size: 12 residues. V was shortened by 5 bases and J by 1 base, with 8 bases between the two germline ends. CDR1 and CDR2 (germline): DFQATT, SNEGSKA (reference sequence). The CDR3 spells CSAPRGNTEAFF. The CDR3 DNA is TGCAGTGCTCCGCGGGGGAACACTGAAGCTTTCTTT.